This T cell receptor beta chain was obtained from a study of blood T cell repertoires in COVID-19. Study in general: Acute-phase and convalescent COVID-19 samples originated in the United States, Italy and Spain. T cells, B-cell-depleted T cells, or PBMCs provided the cDNA or gDNA that served as material.

A remark on this clone: Germline and junction disagree at one end, which may indicate a read error.

The authors' processing: How many nucleated cells were present was estimated from reference gene primer amplification. Clones were read by immunoSEQ multiplex PCR, and TCRdb kept only the in-frame ones, dropping some. That table is the source of V, J and clone size, and D and trimming were worked out from the DNA. The sample holds about 490,000 clones, roughly 85% seen once. CDR1 is SSHAT and CDR2 is FNYEAQ in the germline V gene (reference sequence). CDR3 length: 16 residues. The V gene is TRBV7-7, the J gene TRBJ2-7, with D unclear. The TCR sequence derives from a human donor in a cohort sampled during active COVID-19. The sequencing sample was made of peripheral blood. The CDR3 sequence: CASSLGLASNSYEQYF. Here the CDR3 DNA reads TGTGCTAGCAGCTTAGGATTGGCTTCCAACTCCTACGAGCAGTACTTC.